The rows below give T cell receptor beta chains drawn from one sample of a study of blood T cell repertoires in COVID-19. Produced via immunoSEQ multiplex PCR; TCRdb's table is partial and in-frame only. The sample holds about 200,000 clones, roughly 75% seen once. The sample was peripheral blood. The receptors come from an older woman with acute or convalescent COVID-19. Both conserved end residues are part of each CDR3. Each record gives: clone size, V gene, CDR3 length, D gene, J gene, CDR3 DNA, CDR3 protein. The D gene is left open where the match is weak. For some rows the clone size is stated as once, few or many, or as a class when expanded; others skip it.

size: NA; V: TRBV15; length: 16; D: TRBD1; J: TRBJ1-2; DNA: TGTGCCACCAGCAGAGATGGGACAGGCCACCCCTATGGCTACACCTTC; CDR3: CATSRDGTGHPYGYTF
size: NA; V: TRBV6-5; length: 14; D: TRBD1; J: TRBJ2-1; DNA: TGTGCCAGCAGCCGACGACAGGGGGTAGATGAGCAGTTCTTC; CDR3: CASSRRQGVDEQFF
size: few; V: TRBV7-3; length: 15; D: TRBD2; J: TRBJ2-1; DNA: TGTGCCAGCAGCTCAGTGGCAGCGGGAGGGACTGAGCAGTTCTTC; CDR3: CASSSVAAGGTEQFF
size: NA; V: TRBV5-1; length: 15; D: NA; J: TRBJ1-5; DNA: TGCGCCAGCAGCTTGGTAGGAGATAGCAATCAGCCCCAGCATTTT; CDR3: CASSLVGDSNQPQHF
size: few; V: TRBV2; length: 13; D: TRBD1; J: TRBJ1-4; DNA: TGTGCCAGCACCCCAGGGGGGTCTGAAAAACTGTTTTTT; CDR3: CASTPGGSEKLFF
size: NA; V: TRBV18; length: 13; D: NA; J: TRBJ1-5; DNA: TGTGCCAGCTCACCAGGACTCAATCAGCCCCAGCATTTT; CDR3: CASSPGLNQPQHF
size: NA; V: TRBV6-5; length: 15; D: NA; J: TRBJ2-3; DNA: TGTGCCAGCAGTCTCGGGACACCCTTCACAGATACGCAGTATTTT; CDR3: CASSLGTPFTDTQYF
size: NA; V: TRBV10-3; length: 14; D: TRBD1; J: TRBJ2-5; DNA: TGTGCCATCGGGTGGGACAGGGCAACAGAGACCCAGTACTTC; CDR3: CAIGWDRATETQYF
size: few; V: TRBV2; length: 13; D: TRBD1; J: TRBJ1-1; DNA: TGTGCCAGCAGAGGACAGGGGGCAACTGAAGCTTTCTTT; CDR3: CASRGQGATEAFF
size: NA; V: TRBV28; length: 15; D: NA; J: TRBJ2-2; DNA: TGTGCTAGCAGTTTTGGTCGAAGCCGGACCGGGGAGCTGTTTTTT; CDR3: CASSFGRSRTGELFF
size: NA; V: TRBV4-2; length: 18; D: NA; J: TRBJ2-1; DNA: TGTGCCAGCAGCCCGATCAACCTTCTAAGCGGGTCCTACAATGAGCAGTTCTTC; CDR3: CASSPINLLSGSYNEQFF
size: once; V: TRBV18; length: 14; D: NA; J: TRBJ1-1; DNA: TGTGCCAGCTCATCTAGCGTCTTTAACACTGAAGCTTTCTTT; CDR3: CASSSSVFNTEAFF
size: NA; V: TRBV27; length: 18; D: TRBD2; J: TRBJ2-2; DNA: TGTGCCAGCAGTTTATCGGGACTAGCGGGAGCGAACACCGGGGAGCTGTTTTTT; CDR3: CASSLSGLAGANTGELFF
size: few; V: TRBV7-8; length: 12; D: NA; J: TRBJ2-7; DNA: TGTGCCAGCAGCCACCGGGCCTACGAGCAGTACTTC; CDR3: CASSHRAYEQYF
size: NA; V: TRBV14; length: 13; D: TRBD1; J: TRBJ2-5; DNA: TGTGCCAGCAGCCGCAGGGGGCTGGAGACCCAGTACTTC; CDR3: CASSRRGLETQYF
size: NA; V: TRBV5-1; length: 17; D: TRBD2; J: TRBJ2-2; DNA: TGCGCCAGCAGCCTGAGCCTGGGGAGCGGGAGAACCGGGGAGCTGTTTTTT; CDR3: CASSLSLGSGRTGELFF
size: NA; V: TRBV5-4; length: 15; D: TRBD1; J: TRBJ2-7; DNA: TGTGCCAGCAGCACGCAGGGGGTCCGCTCCTACGAGCAGTACTTC; CDR3: CASSTQGVRSYEQYF
size: few; V: TRBV27; length: 16; D: TRBD2; J: TRBJ2-7; DNA: TGTGCCAGCATGGCGACTAGCGGGAGTTTTTCCTACGAGCAGTACTTC; CDR3: CASMATSGSFSYEQYF
size: NA; V: TRBV27; length: 13; D: NA; J: TRBJ1-3; DNA: TGTGCCAGCAGTTTCCACTCTGGAAACACCATATATTTT; CDR3: CASSFHSGNTIYF
size: many; V: TRBV7-6; length: 17; D: TRBD1; J: TRBJ2-7; DNA: TGTGCCAGCAGCTCCCAGGGAGGACAGGGAGGATCCTACGAGCAGTACTTC; CDR3: CASSSQGGQGGSYEQYF
size: NA; V: TRBV27; length: 15; D: NA; J: TRBJ2-4; DNA: TGTGCCAGCAGTTCACCGGGACTCGCCAAAAACATTCAGTACTTC; CDR3: CASSSPGLAKNIQYF
size: NA; V: TRBV7-8; length: 13; D: NA; J: TRBJ1-2; DNA: TGTGCCAGCAGCCCTGCAGGTGATTGGGGCTACACCTTC; CDR3: CASSPAGDWGYTF
size: once; V: TRBV28; length: 13; D: NA; J: TRBJ2-1; DNA: TGTGCCAGCATGGCAGGAGGGATCAATGAGCAGTTCTTC; CDR3: CASMAGGINEQFF
size: NA; V: TRBV4-1; length: 16; D: TRBD2; J: TRBJ2-1; DNA: TGCGCCAGCAGCCCTTCGGCTAGCGGGGTCTACAATGAGCAGTTCTTC; CDR3: CASSPSASGVYNEQFF
size: NA; V: TRBV2; length: 16; D: NA; J: TRBJ2-2; DNA: TGTGCCAGCAGCCAACGGGGGACCACGAACACCGGGGAGCTGTTTTTT; CDR3: CASSQRGTTNTGELFF
size: NA; V: TRBV10-1; length: 15; D: TRBD1; J: TRBJ2-1; DNA: TGCGCCAGCAGTGATGGGACAGGGCTGTTTAGTGAGCAGTTCTTC; CDR3: CASSDGTGLFSEQFF
size: NA; V: TRBV6-5; length: 15; D: TRBD2; J: TRBJ2-5; DNA: TGTGCCACCTCTGAACTAGCGGGAGTGGGGGAGACCCAGTACTTC; CDR3: CATSELAGVGETQYF
size: few; V: TRBV3-1/TRBV3-2; length: 15; D: NA; J: TRBJ2-5; DNA: TGTGCCAGCAGCCAAGGCCCCCAGGGTCGGGAGACCCAGTACTTC; CDR3: CASSQGPQGRETQYF
size: NA; V: TRBV27; length: 14; D: NA; J: TRBJ1-6; DNA: TGTGCCAGCAGTTTACTCCAGTATAATTCACCCCTCCACTTT; CDR3: CASSLLQYNSPLHF
size: NA; V: TRBV6-1; length: 11; D: TRBD1; J: TRBJ2-1; DNA: TGTGCCAGCAGTGACGGGACAGGGTGGTTCTTC; CDR3: CASSDGTGWFF
size: NA; V: TRBV6-5; length: 12; D: NA; J: TRBJ1-2; DNA: TGTGCCAGCAGTACACACAGGGACGGCTACACCTTC; CDR3: CASSTHRDGYTF
size: NA; V: TRBV28; length: 15; D: NA; J: TRBJ1-4; DNA: TGTGCCAGCAGTTTAATTGACTCCGGATATGAAAAACTGTTTTTT; CDR3: CASSLIDSGYEKLFF
size: NA; V: TRBV18; length: 15; D: TRBD2; J: TRBJ2-3; DNA: TGTGCCAGCTCACCACCGTCGGGAGGCGCAGATACGCAGTATTTT; CDR3: CASSPPSGGADTQYF
size: NA; V: TRBV29-1; length: 14; D: NA; J: TRBJ2-3; DNA: TGCAGCGTTGAAGAAGAACTCAGCACAGATACGCAGTATTTT; CDR3: CSVEEELSTDTQYF
size: NA; V: TRBV7-8; length: 14; D: NA; J: TRBJ1-4; DNA: TGTGCCAGCAGCGCGCAGGGGTATTATGAAAAACTGTTTTTT; CDR3: CASSAQGYYEKLFF
size: NA; V: TRBV29-1; length: 18; D: NA; J: TRBJ2-1; DNA: TGCAGCGTTGGGAGGGGTCGCCGGGGGATTAGCTCCTACAATGAGCAGTTCTTC; CDR3: CSVGRGRRGISSYNEQFF
size: NA; V: TRBV18; length: 13; D: NA; J: TRBJ1-5; DNA: TGTGCCAGCTCACCAGGGCAAAATCAGCCCCAGCATTTT; CDR3: CASSPGQNQPQHF
size: NA; V: TRBV5-4; length: 15; D: TRBD1; J: TRBJ1-6; DNA: TGTGCCAGCAGCCTAAAAACAGGGGAACTCTCACCCCTCCACTTT; CDR3: CASSLKTGELSPLHF
size: NA; V: TRBV28; length: 13; D: TRBD1; J: TRBJ2-7; DNA: TGTGCCAGCAGGCTTACAGGGGACTACGAGCAGTACTTC; CDR3: CASRLTGDYEQYF
size: NA; V: TRBV27; length: 13; D: TRBD2; J: TRBJ2-7; DNA: TGTGCCAGCAGACTAGCGGGAAACTACGAGCAGTACTTC; CDR3: CASRLAGNYEQYF
size: NA; V: TRBV7-8; length: 13; D: NA; J: TRBJ2-1; DNA: TGTGCCAGCAGCTCTACTCGAAACAATGAGCAGTTCTTC; CDR3: CASSSTRNNEQFF
size: NA; V: TRBV28; length: 15; D: NA; J: TRBJ1-2; DNA: TGTGCCAGCAGTTTTTCCGAGGGTTTTTCCTATGGCTACACCTTC; CDR3: CASSFSEGFSYGYTF
size: NA; V: TRBV5-1; length: 15; D: TRBD2; J: TRBJ2-1; DNA: TGCGCCAGCAGCTTAGGACTAGGATCCTACAATGAGCAGTTCTTC; CDR3: CASSLGLGSYNEQFF
size: NA; V: TRBV6-5; length: 15; D: NA; J: TRBJ2-7; DNA: TGTGCCAGCACCGCCAGCGTGGTAGGTGGCTACGAGCAGTACTTC; CDR3: CASTASVVGGYEQYF
size: NA; V: TRBV9; length: 16; D: NA; J: TRBJ1-4; DNA: TGTGCCAGCAGCGTAGCTGGAGGGGTAACTAATGAAAAACTGTTTTTT; CDR3: CASSVAGGVTNEKLFF
size: NA; V: TRBV11-2; length: 14; D: NA; J: TRBJ1-1; DNA: TGTGCCAGCAGCCCCCCGGGGGGGAGAGCTGAAGCTTTCTTT; CDR3: CASSPPGGRAEAFF
size: NA; V: TRBV19; length: 15; D: TRBD1; J: TRBJ1-5; DNA: TGTGCCAGCCGCAAGATCTCGACAGGGAATCAGCCCCAGCATTTT; CDR3: CASRKISTGNQPQHF